This T cell receptor beta chain was found in a study of tumor and adjacent non-tumor tissue in lung cancer. The library came from three nested PCR rounds adapted from ARM-PCR protocols. TCRdb passed the multiplex PCR reads through MiXCR, listing each CDR3 protein once. The sample has 200,000 to 250,000 distinct CDR3 sequences, 71% seen once; the top ten hold almost 25%. Whole-study results and caveats: Normal lung showed higher cumulative top 100 clone frequency than tumor.

Unmatched junction bases numbered 7, after V lost 5 bases and J lost 6 bases. The CDR3 runs to 13 residues. Germline V gives CDR1 DFQATT, CDR2 SNEGSKA (reference sequence). This clonotype was seen repeatedly, ten times or more. Its antigen is not known. The template was RNA from unsorted bulk tissue. Donors were chemotherapy-naive, newly diagnosed lung cancer surgical patients in China, August–November 2014. The specimen sequenced was lung tumor tissue. The origin of this receptor is a man in his sixties with non-small cell lung cancer. This chain joins TRBV20-1 and TRBJ1-2; 9 nucleotides align to TRBD1. The CDR3 spells CSARTGEADGYTF. CDR3 sequence (DNA): TGCAGTGCTCGGACAGGGGAGGCAGATGGCTACACCTTC.